One sample yielded the 13 T cell receptor beta chains listed below, sequenced in a study of cytomegalovirus exposure and HLA in healthy donors. PCR employed 60 Vbeta and 13 Jbeta primers. The method was immunoSEQ multiplex PCR; TCRdb's version includes in-frame clones alone and lacks a portion of them. The sample shows approximately 150,000 clones, about three quarters of them seen only once. Material: PBMCs. The origin of the receptors is a young man in good health and CMV-seropositive.

The gene calls are TRBV27 and TRBJ2-3, with 12 bases that match TRBD2. CDR1 is MNHEY, CDR2 SMNVEV, per germline (reference sequence). This CDR3 spans 16 amino acids. Trimming cost V 5 bases and J 3 bases; bases outside gene matches: 6. The CDR3 DNA follows: TGTGCCAGCAGTCTCCTAGCGGGAGGGCCAACAGATACGCAGTATTTT. As protein: CASSLLAGGPTDTQYF.

The chain carries TRBV5-1 and TRBJ2-7, with 14 bases lining up with TRBD2. V shed 5 bases and J 6 bases; nucleotides not matched to a gene: 4. The germline gives CDR1 SGHRS, CDR2 YFSETQ. There are 14 residues in the CDR3. The CDR3 here is CASRGLAGAGEQYF. In DNA, the CDR3 is TGCGCCAGCAGGGGACTAGCGGGGGCTGGCGAGCAGTACTTC.

The J gene is TRBJ2-3, the V gene TRBV5-4; D is ambiguous. CDR3 length: 13 amino acids. Germline CDR1 and CDR2: SGHNT and YYREEE (reference sequence). Trimming shortened V by 4 bases and J by 2 bases, and 8 bases separated the two germline ends. The CDR3 sequence is CASSPFSTDTQYF. The CDR3 DNA reads TGTGCCAGCAGCCCCTTCTCCACAGATACGCAGTATTTT. The full variable domain, in which reference TRBV5-4 and TRBJ2-3 provide the parts outside the CDR3, is ETGVTQSPTHLIKTRGQQVTLRCSSQSGHNTVSWYQQALGQGPQFIFQYYREEENGRGNFPPRFSGLQFPNYSSELNVNALELDDSALYLCASSPFSTDTQYFGPGTRLTVL.

The chain carries TRBV5-1 and TRBJ2-5, with 7 bases matching TRBD1. The CDR3 sequence is 14 residues long. The ends lost 5 bases at V and 7 bases at J; junction bases unmatched: 11. CDR1 and CDR2 (germline): SGHRS, YFSETQ. The chain's CDR3 is CASSNDRVEGTQYF. The CDR3 DNA reads as TGCGCCAGCAGTAATGACAGGGTGGAAGGGACCCAGTACTTC.

The chain couples TRBV30 to TRBJ2-7; 9 nucleotides line up with TRBD2. The V gene's germline CDR1 is GTSNPN and CDR2 SVGIG (reference sequence). The V and J ends lost 0 bases and 2 bases, in that order; junction bases with no gene match: 5. The CDR3 loop spans 15 amino acids. CDR3 in amino acids: CAWSVGLAGTYEQYF. In DNA, the CDR3 is TGTGCCTGGAGTGTCGGGCTAGCGGGGACCTACGAGCAGTACTTC. The whole variable domain, filled in from reference TRBV30 and TRBJ2-7, reads SQTIHQWPATLVQPVGSPLSLECTVEGTSNPNLYWYRQAAGRGLQLLFYSVGIGQISSEVPQNLSASRPQDRQFILSSKKLLLSDSGFYLCAWSVGLAGTYEQYFGPGTRLTVT.

CDR3: CASCGAPRKLFF. CDR3 bases: TGTGCCAGCTGCGGAGCTCCGAGAAAACTGTTTTTT. V gene TRBV19 combines with J gene TRBJ1-4; D not resolved. Germline V gene sequence: CDR1 LNHDA, CDR2 SQIVND (reference sequence). The CDR3 loop spans 12 amino acids. Trimming shortened V by 9 bases and J by 10 bases, and 15 bases separated the two germline ends. The variable domain in full, with the rest retrieved from reference TRBV19 and TRBJ1-4, is DGGITQSPKYLFRKEGQNVTLSCEQNLNHDAMYWYRQDPGQGLRLIYYSQIVNDFQKGDIAEGYSVSREKKESFPLTVTSAQKNPTAFYLCASCGAPRKLFFGSGTQLSVL.

V and J are TRBV11-1 and TRBJ2-1; maybe TRBD2 (5 bases). Germline loops: CDR1 SGHAT, CDR2 FQDESV (reference sequence). V was pared by 1 base and J by 9 bases, with 10 bases between. The CDR3 has 13 amino acids. DNA for the CDR3: TGTGCCAGCAGCTTAGGTCGGGGTATTGAGCAGTTCTTC. It yields the protein CASSLGRGIEQFF.

This clone occurred once. CDR3 protein: CASSLGGPARSYEQYF. In DNA form, the CDR3 reads TGTGCCAGCAGCTTAGGGGGGCCCGCGCGGTCCTACGAGCAGTACTTC. The genes are TRBV11-2 and TRBJ2-7; maybe TRBD1 (6 bases). The V and J ends lost 1 base and 1 base respectively, with 14 bases between them. The CDR3 sequence is 16 residues long. Germline-derived CDR1 and CDR2 are SGHAT and FQNNGV.

This clone was picked up a small number of times. This sequence joins TRBV11-2 and TRBJ1-5; 7 bases map to TRBD1. V shed 5 bases and J 0 bases; nucleotides not matched to a gene: 7. The CDR3 runs 16 residues. Germline CDR1 is SGHAT and CDR2 is FQNNGV. The CDR3 sequence: CASSEGTVHSNQPQHF. In DNA form, the CDR3 reads TGTGCCAGCAGCGAAGGGACAGTTCATAGCAATCAGCCCCAGCATTTT.

This clone was seen a few times. The J gene is TRBJ1-4, the V gene TRBV30, with 7 bases matching TRBD1. The V gene's germline CDR1 is GTSNPN and CDR2 SVGIG (reference sequence). The junction had 5 bases not matched to a gene; V was cut back by 0 bases and J by 13 bases. The CDR3 covers 12 residues. The CDR3: CAWSVLGTVLFF. CDR3 nucleotides: TGTGCCTGGAGTGTATTGGGGACAGTACTGTTTTTT.

This chain connects TRBV11-1 to TRBJ2-1, with D possibly being TRBD2 (6 bases). The CDR3 runs 13 residues. Germline CDR1 reads SGHAT; CDR2 reads FQDESV (reference sequence). The V gene lost 8 bases and the J gene lost 9 bases, with 17 bases spanning the gap. The CDR3 spells CASLTGSGGEQFF. In DNA form, the CDR3 reads TGTGCCAGCCTCACCGGGAGTGGCGGTGAGCAGTTCTTC.

A word on this clone: Distinct nucleotide sequences in the sample also encode this CDR3. V is TRBV5-1 and J is TRBJ2-3; 9 bases agree with TRBD1. V gave up 2 bases and J gave up 3 bases; unmatched junction bases: 1. Germline V gives CDR1 SGHRS, CDR2 YFSETQ. The CDR3 is 14 residues long. The CDR3 spells CASSFGQGTDTQYF. In DNA, the CDR3 is TGCGCCAGCAGCTTCGGACAGGGGACAGATACGCAGTATTTT.

V gene TRBV9 combines with J gene TRBJ1-1; D is unclear. CDR1 SGDLS and CDR2 YYNGEE come from the germline V gene. V lost 4 bases and J 5 bases, leaving 9 bases between the germline ends. The CDR3 has 12 amino acids. CDR3 bases: TGTGCCAGCAGCCCTATCGCTACTGAAGCTTTCTTT. Translating gives CASSPIATEAFF.